The next 23 T cell receptor beta chains were all read from a single sample in a study of shared clonotypes between healthy human individuals. This table comes from immunoSEQ multiplex PCR, and its TCRdb copy is limited to in-frame clones, with some not included. The sample holds some 1.1 million clones; about 80% are singletons and the top ten take 0.85% to 1%. The sample consisted of memory CD4+ T cells from PBMCs. The subset was: CD45RA-negative fraction. The receptor source for this set is a man younger than 30 in good health. Some clones in this sample may be carry-over from other donors' samples.

In DNA form, the CDR3 reads TGTGCCAGCAGCCACACAGGGGACGAGACAAAAAACATTCAGTACTTC. Encoded protein: CASSHTGDETKNIQYF. The V call is TRBV4-2, the J call TRBJ2-4; 7 bases line up with TRBD1. After removal of 3 bases from V and 4 bases from J, the junction contained 9 bases not matched to a gene. Per the germline V gene, CDR1 is LGHNA and CDR2 is YNFKEQ. This CDR3 has 16 residues.

The chain has TRBV10-3 and TRBJ2-5, with a tentative D call TRBD1 (5 bases). The V and J ends lost 2 bases and 5 bases respectively, with 12 bases between them. From germline, CDR1 is ENHRY and CDR2 SYGVKD. The CDR3 sequence is 14 residues long. Here the CDR3 reads CAISEGAPGETQYF. For the CDR3, the DNA is TGTGCCATCAGTGAGGGGGCCCCCGGGGAGACCCAGTACTTC.

The CDR3 protein is CASSQGVGAGYGYTF. The DNA of the CDR3 is TGTGCCAGCAGCCAAGGGGTAGGGGCCGGGTATGGCTACACCTTC. The chain combines TRBV14 with TRBJ1-2, with TRBD1 as a possible D gene (5 bases). V was pared by 1 base and J by 5 bases, with 14 bases between. CDR3 length: 15 amino acids. Germline V gene lookup returns CDR1 SGHDN and CDR2 FVKESK. Full variable domain (outside the CDR3, taken from reference TRBV14 and TRBJ1-2): EAGVTQFPSHSVIEKGQTVTLRCDPISGHDNLYWYRRVMGKEIKFLLHFVKESKQDESGMPNNRFLAERTGGTYSTLKVQPAELEDSGVYFCASSQGVGAGYGYTFGSGTRLTVV.

With regard to this clone: The same CDR3 arises from other DNA sequences in this sample as well. The J gene is TRBJ2-7, the V gene TRBV20-1; 9 nucleotides agree with TRBD1. Looked up from germline, CDR1 is DFQATT and CDR2 is SNEGSKA (reference sequence). CDR3 length equals 11 residues. Unmatched junction bases numbered 0, after V lost 6 bases and J lost 3 bases. CDR3 in amino acids: CSAGQGYEQYF. The DNA of the CDR3 is TGCAGTGCGGGACAGGGCTACGAGCAGTACTTC.

This chain uses TRBV5-5 with TRBJ2-7; perhaps D is TRBD1 or TRBD2 (6 bases each). V was pared by 8 bases and J by 12 bases, with 15 bases between. From germline, CDR1 is SGHKS and CDR2 YYEKEE (reference sequence). The CDR3 consists of 10 residues. CDR3 in amino acids: CASEGGVWYF. CDR3 sequence (DNA): TGTGCCAGTGAGGGGGGAGTGTGGTACTTC.

The gene calls are TRBV5-5 and TRBJ1-2; D gene ambiguous. V was cut by 7 bases and J by 6 bases, with 13 bases left in between. This CDR3 is built from 12 residues. Germline-derived CDR1 and CDR2 are SGHKS and YYEKEE (reference sequence). CDR3 sequence (DNA): TGTGCCAGCTACGCCGGCGGGGATGGCTACACCTTC. Translation gives CASYAGGDGYTF.

This rearrangement joins TRBV9 to TRBJ2-5; 11 bases are a match to TRBD2. J gave up 2 bases and V 0 bases, and 3 bases lay outside the gene matches. Germline V lookup: CDR1 SGDLS, CDR2 YYNGEE. This CDR3 contains 16 residues. Here the CDR3 reads CASSVDSGRGQETQYF. CDR3 nucleotide sequence: TGTGCCAGCAGCGTAGATAGCGGGAGGGGTCAAGAGACCCAGTACTTC.

The gene calls are TRBV7-9 and TRBJ2-7; D gene ambiguous. The V end lost 3 bases, the J end lost 3 bases, and 6 bases lay between the germline ends. Germline CDR1 SEHNR, CDR2 FQNEAQ (reference sequence). The CDR3 is 12 residues long. CDR3 nucleotides: TGTGCCAGCAGCTTCGGGTACTACGAGCAGTACTTC. Translating it yields CASSFGYYEQYF.

The chain combines TRBV28 with TRBJ2-5; 11 bases map to TRBD2. The ends lost 7 bases at V and 2 bases at J; junction bases unmatched: 3. The CDR3 has 14 amino acids. Germline-derived CDR1 and CDR2 are MDHEN and SYDVKM. The CDR3, as DNA: TGTGCCAGCATATTAGCGGGAGGGCAAGAGACCCAGTACTTC. This encodes CASILAGGQETQYF.

The gene calls are TRBV5-1 and TRBJ1-3; no firm D call. Trimming left V 1 base short and J 3 bases short, with 5 bases between. CDR3 length: 13 amino acids. Germline V gene lookup returns CDR1 SGHRS and CDR2 YFSETQ. The CDR3 DNA is TGCGCCAGCAGCTTGACCGTTGGAAACACCATATATTTT. Translating gives CASSLTVGNTIYF.

This clone was detected only a few times. The V gene is TRBV10-3, the J gene TRBJ1-5, with a tentative D call TRBD1 (5 bases). The CDR3 length is 14 residues. The germline CDR1 and CDR2 sequences are ENHRY and SYGVKD. Trimming left V 0 bases short and J 5 bases short, with 8 bases between. Here the CDR3 DNA reads TGTGCCATCAGTGAGTCGATGGGGGATCAGCCCCAGCATTTT. Protein product: CAISESMGDQPQHF.

The rearrangement uses TRBV11-2 and TRBJ2-7; possibly TRBD1 or TRBD2 for D (5 bases each). The CDR3 runs 16 residues. V was cut by 5 bases and J by 0 bases, with 17 bases left in between. Germline CDR1 SGHAT, CDR2 FQNNGV. This chain's CDR3 is CASSPPGTISSYEQYF. The CDR3, as DNA: TGTGCCAGCAGCCCCCCGGGGACCATTAGCTCCTACGAGCAGTACTTC.

The chain joins TRBV5-1 to TRBJ2-3; tentatively, D is TRBD1 (6 bases). The V end was cut by 2 bases, the J end by 5 bases, with 12 bases between. This CDR3 spans 14 amino acids. Germline-derived CDR1 and CDR2 are SGHRS and YFSETQ. Here the CDR3 DNA reads TGCGCCAGCAGCTTAGAAGGGGGATTAGATACGCAGTATTTT. Its protein product is CASSLEGGLDTQYF.

This chain connects TRBV9 to TRBJ1-4; no clear D gene. The CDR3 is made up of 13 amino acids. V lost 4 bases to trimming and J lost 14 bases, with 18 bases between them. CDR1 and CDR2 from the germline V gene are SGDLS and YYNGEE. This chain's CDR3 is CASSIIDGTGLFF. The CDR3 DNA follows: TGTGCCAGCAGCATCATCGACGGCACTGGGCTGTTTTTT. The full variable domain, its missing parts supplied by reference TRBV9 and TRBJ1-4, is DSGVTQTPKHLITATGQRVTLRCSPRSGDLSVYWYQQSLDQGLQFLIQYYNGEERAKGNILERFSAQQFPDLHSELNLSSLELGDSALYFCASSIIDGTGLFFGSGTQLSVL.

V gene TRBV6-5 combines with J gene TRBJ2-7; D may correspond to TRBD1 or TRBD2 (5 bases each). This CDR3 has 14 residues. V lost 2 bases and J 4 bases, leaving 12 bases between the germline ends. Germline CDR1 and CDR2: MNHEY and SVGAGI. The CDR3: CASSYGRDGYEQYF. CDR3 in DNA: TGTGCCAGCAGTTACGGCCGGGACGGATACGAGCAGTACTTC.

V and J are TRBV29-1 and TRBJ2-5, with D maybe TRBD1 (5 bases). Germline V lookup: CDR1 SQVTM, CDR2 ANQGSEA. The CDR3 is made up of 12 amino acids. Deletions cut 5 bases from V and 5 bases from J, with 12 bases between. The CDR3 loop reads CSVSPGRETQYF. CDR3 in DNA: TGCAGCGTTTCCCCAGGGCGCGAGACCCAGTACTTC.

This clone came up a few times. This sequence joins TRBV5-6 and TRBJ1-2; 9 bases match TRBD1. The germline V gene encodes CDR1 SGHDT and CDR2 YYEEEE. The CDR3 runs to 16 residues. J lost 6 bases, V lost 0 bases, and 9 bases had no gene match. The CDR3 sequence: CASSLDLGQGLDGYTF. CDR3 nucleotide sequence: TGTGCCAGCAGCTTGGATCTGGGACAGGGCCTGGATGGCTACACCTTC.

The rearrangement uses TRBV11-2 and TRBJ2-7; 10 bases align to TRBD2. The CDR3 consists of 17 residues. From germline, CDR1 is SGHAT and CDR2 FQNNGV. V trimming: 1 base; J trimming: 5 bases; junction bases outside the gene matches: 11. DNA of the CDR3: TGTGCCAGCAGCTTAGCCAGGCCTAGCGGGAGTGTCCACGAGCAGTACTTC. As protein: CASSLARPSGSVHEQYF.

Here the CDR3 DNA reads TGTGCCAGCAGTGACTCAGACAGCCGCACAGATACGCAGTATTTT. Translated: CASSDSDSRTDTQYF. The chain employs TRBV6-4 and TRBJ2-3; TRBD1 might be the D (5 bases). This CDR3 region has 15 residues. Germline CDR1 and CDR2: MRHNA and SNTAGT. V was trimmed by 0 bases and J by 1 base, leaving 8 bases between them.

For this clone: The same CDR3 can be traced to other DNA sequences in this sample. The chain uses TRBV7-9 and TRBJ2-7; D is undetermined. CDR3 length equals 11 residues. Germline V gives CDR1 SEHNR, CDR2 FQNEAQ (reference sequence). Between the trimmed V and J ends, which lost 5 bases and 3 bases, there was a span of 5 bases. The CDR3 is CASSSIYEQYF. The DNA of the CDR3 is TGTGCCAGCAGCAGCATCTACGAGCAGTACTTC.

This chain joins TRBV18 and TRBJ2-7; D may be TRBD2 (6 bases). Germline values: CDR1 KGHSH, CDR2 LQKENI. The CDR3 contains 15 residues. V was clipped by 1 base and J by 2 bases, with 12 bases between them. CDR3 nucleotides: TGTGCCAGCTCACCACGTGGGGGAGGAGCCTACGAGCAGTACTTC. It yields the protein CASSPRGGGAYEQYF.

This chain joins TRBV11-1 and TRBJ2-5; tentatively, D is TRBD1 or TRBD2 (5 bases each). Germline assignment: CDR1 SGHAT and CDR2 FQDESV (reference sequence). V dropped 3 bases and J dropped 5 bases, with 10 bases sitting between them. This CDR3 contains 13 residues. The CDR3, as DNA: TGTGCCAGCAGCTTCGGAGAGGGGGAGACCCAGTACTTC. Translation gives CASSFGEGETQYF.

The rearrangement links TRBV5-1 to TRBJ1-1, with TRBD1 as a possible D gene (5 bases). The germline V and J ends were trimmed by 1 base and 6 bases, with 13 bases remaining between them. This CDR3 spans 14 amino acids. Per germline, CDR1 SGHRS and CDR2 YFSETQ. DNA for the CDR3: TGCGCCAGCAGCTTGTTTGGGGGTAGCCCTGAAGCTTTCTTT. Protein product: CASSLFGGSPEAFF.